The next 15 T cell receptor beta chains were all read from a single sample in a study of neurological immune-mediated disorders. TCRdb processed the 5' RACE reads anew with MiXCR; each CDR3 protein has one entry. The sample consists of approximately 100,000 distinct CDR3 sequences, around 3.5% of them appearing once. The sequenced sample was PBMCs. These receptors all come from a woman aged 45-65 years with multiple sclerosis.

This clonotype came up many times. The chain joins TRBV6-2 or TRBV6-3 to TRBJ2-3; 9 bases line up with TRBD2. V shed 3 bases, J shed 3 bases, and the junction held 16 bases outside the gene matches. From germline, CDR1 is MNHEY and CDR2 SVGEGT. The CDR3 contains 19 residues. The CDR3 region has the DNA TGTGCCAGCAGTTATCCCCGATTACAGCGGGGGGCTACAACAGATACGCAGTATTTT. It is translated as CASSYPRLQRGATTDTQYF.

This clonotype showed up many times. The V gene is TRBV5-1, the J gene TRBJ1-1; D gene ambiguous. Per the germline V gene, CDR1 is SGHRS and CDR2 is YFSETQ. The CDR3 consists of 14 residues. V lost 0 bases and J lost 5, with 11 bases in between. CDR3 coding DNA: TGCGCCAGCAGCTTGGCGGCGGGCGCTACTGAAGCTTTCTTT. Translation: CASSLAAGATEAFF.

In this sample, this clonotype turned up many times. CDR3 region: CASTELWGFTGELFF. Here the CDR3 DNA reads TGTGCCAGCACCGAGTTGTGGGGATTCACCGGGGAGCTGTTTTTT. This chain links TRBV7-6 with TRBJ2-2; D not certain. The CDR3 totals 15 residues. The V gene lost 7 bases and the J gene lost 4 bases, with 16 bases spanning the gap. The germline V gene has CDR1 SGHVS and CDR2 FNYEAQ.

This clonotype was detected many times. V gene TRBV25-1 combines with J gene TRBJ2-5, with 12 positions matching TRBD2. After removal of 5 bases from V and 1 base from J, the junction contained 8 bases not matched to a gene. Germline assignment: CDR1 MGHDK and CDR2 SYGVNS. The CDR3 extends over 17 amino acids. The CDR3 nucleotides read TGTGCCAGCAGTCCGACTCGACTAGCGGGGGTCCAAGAGACCCAGTACTTC. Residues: CASSPTRLAGVQETQYF.

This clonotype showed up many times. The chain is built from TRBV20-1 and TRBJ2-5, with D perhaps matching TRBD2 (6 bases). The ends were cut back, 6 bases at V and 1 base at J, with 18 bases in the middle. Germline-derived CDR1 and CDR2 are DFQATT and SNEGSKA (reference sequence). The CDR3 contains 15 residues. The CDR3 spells CSAHRLSGLQETQYF. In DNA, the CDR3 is TGCAGTGCCCACCGCCTTAGCGGCCTCCAAGAGACCCAGTACTTC.

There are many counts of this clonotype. As DNA, the CDR3 is TGCAGCGTTGAGGCCTGGGTCGGGTTCAATGAGCAGTTCTTC. Its translation: CSVEAWVGFNEQFF. The J gene is TRBJ2-1, the V gene TRBV29-1; no reliable D call. The germline V gene encodes CDR1 SQVTM and CDR2 ANQGSEA. The CDR3 contains 14 residues. The V gene lost 3 bases and the J gene lost 6 bases, with 15 bases spanning the gap.

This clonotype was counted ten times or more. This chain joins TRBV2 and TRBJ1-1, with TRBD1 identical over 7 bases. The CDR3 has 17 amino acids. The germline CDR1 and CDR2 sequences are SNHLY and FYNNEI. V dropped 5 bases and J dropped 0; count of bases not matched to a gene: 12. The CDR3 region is CASSPTPTGQLNTEAFF. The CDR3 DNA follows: TGTGCCAGCAGTCCTACCCCTACGGGACAGTTGAACACTGAAGCTTTCTTT.

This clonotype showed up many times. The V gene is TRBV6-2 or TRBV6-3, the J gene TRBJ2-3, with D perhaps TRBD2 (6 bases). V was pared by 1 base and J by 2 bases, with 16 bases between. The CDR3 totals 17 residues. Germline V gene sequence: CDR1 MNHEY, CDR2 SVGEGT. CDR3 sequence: CASSYFGGGTFTDTQYF. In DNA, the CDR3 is TGTGCCAGCAGTTACTTCGGGGGAGGCACATTCACAGATACGCAGTATTTT.

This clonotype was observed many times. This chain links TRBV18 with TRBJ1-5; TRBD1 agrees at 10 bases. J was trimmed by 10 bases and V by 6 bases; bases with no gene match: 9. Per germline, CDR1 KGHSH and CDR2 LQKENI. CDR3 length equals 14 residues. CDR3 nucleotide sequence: TGTGCCAGCTCGCCGGGACAGGGGAACAGACCCCAGCATTTT. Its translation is CASSPGQGNRPQHF.

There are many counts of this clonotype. The CDR3 protein is CASRSRDRPYEQYF. The CDR3 DNA reads TGTGCCAGCAGAAGCCGGGACAGACCCTACGAGCAGTACTTC. V usage is TRBV6-5 and J usage is TRBJ2-7, with 7 bases identical to TRBD1. CDR3 length equals 14 residues. Trimming took 6 bases from V and 2 from J; bases not matched to a gene: 7. Germline V gene lookup returns CDR1 MNHEY and CDR2 SVGAGI.

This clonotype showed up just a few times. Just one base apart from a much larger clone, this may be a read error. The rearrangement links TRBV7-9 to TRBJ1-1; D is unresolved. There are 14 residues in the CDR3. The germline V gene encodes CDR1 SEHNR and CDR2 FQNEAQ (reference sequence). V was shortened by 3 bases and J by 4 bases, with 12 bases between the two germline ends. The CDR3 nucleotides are TGTGCCAGCAGCTTTGTAACCCAACGCACTGAAGCTTTCTTT. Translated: CASSFVTQRTEAFF.

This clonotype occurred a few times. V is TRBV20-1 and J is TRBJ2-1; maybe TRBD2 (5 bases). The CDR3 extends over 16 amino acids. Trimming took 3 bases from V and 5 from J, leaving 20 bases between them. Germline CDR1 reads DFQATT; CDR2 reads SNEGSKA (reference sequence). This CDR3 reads CSASDGRSGGNNEQFF. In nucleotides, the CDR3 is TGCAGTGCTAGCGATGGTAGGAGCGGAGGAAACAATGAGCAGTTCTTC.

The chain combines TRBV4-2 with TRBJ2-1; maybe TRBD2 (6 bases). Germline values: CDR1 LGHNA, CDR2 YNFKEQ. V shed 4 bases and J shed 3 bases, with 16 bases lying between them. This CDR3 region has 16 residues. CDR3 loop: CASSPEARGIYNEQFF. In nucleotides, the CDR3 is TGTGCCAGCAGCCCAGAGGCTCGCGGGATCTACAATGAGCAGTTCTTC.

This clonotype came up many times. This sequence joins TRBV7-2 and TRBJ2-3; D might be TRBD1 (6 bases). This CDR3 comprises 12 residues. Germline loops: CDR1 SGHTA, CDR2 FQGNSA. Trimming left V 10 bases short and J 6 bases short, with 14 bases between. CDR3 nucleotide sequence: TGTGCCACCAACAGGGAAGGGGATACGCAGTATTTT. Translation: CATNREGDTQYF. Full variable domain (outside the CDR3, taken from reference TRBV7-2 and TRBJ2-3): GAGVSQSPSNKVTEKGKDVELRCDPISGHTALYWYRQSLGQGLEFLIYFQGNSAPDKSGLPSDRFSAERTGGSVSTLTIQRTQQEDSAVYLCATNREGDTQYFGPGTRLTVL.

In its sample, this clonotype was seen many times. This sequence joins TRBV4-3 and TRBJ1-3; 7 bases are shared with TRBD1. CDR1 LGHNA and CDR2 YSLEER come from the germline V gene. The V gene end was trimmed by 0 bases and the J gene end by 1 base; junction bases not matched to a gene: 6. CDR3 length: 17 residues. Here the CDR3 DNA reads TGCGCCAGCAGCCAAGATCCGGGACAGTCGTCTGGAAACACCATATATTTT. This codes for CASSQDPGQSSGNTIYF.